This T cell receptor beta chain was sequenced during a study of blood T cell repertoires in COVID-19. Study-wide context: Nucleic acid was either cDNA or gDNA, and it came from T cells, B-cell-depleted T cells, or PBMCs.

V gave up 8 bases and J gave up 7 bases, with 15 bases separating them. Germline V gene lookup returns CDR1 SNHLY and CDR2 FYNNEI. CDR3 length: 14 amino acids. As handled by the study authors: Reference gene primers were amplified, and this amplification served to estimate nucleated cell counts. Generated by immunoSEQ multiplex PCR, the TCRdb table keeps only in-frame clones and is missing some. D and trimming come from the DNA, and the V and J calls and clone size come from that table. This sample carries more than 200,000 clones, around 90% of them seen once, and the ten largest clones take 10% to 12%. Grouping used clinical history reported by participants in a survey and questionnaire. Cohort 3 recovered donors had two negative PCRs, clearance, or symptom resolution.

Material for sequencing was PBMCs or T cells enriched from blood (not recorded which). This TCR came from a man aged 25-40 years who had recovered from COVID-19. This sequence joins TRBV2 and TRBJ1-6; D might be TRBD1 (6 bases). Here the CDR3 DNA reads TGTGCCAGCTTAACAGGGTCGTGGAATTCACCCCTCCACTTT. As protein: CASLTGSWNSPLHF. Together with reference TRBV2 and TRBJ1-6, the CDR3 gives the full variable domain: EPEVTQTPSHQVTQMGQEVILRCVPISNHLYFYWYRQILGQKVEFLVSFYNNEISEKSEIFDDQFSVERPDGSNFTLKIRSTKLEDSAMYFCASLTGSWNSPLHFGNGTRLTVT.